This TCR beta chain was profiled in a study of vaccination effects on CD4 cells after COVID-19. Sequenced by immunoSEQ multiplex PCR; TCRdb stores in-frame clones only, minus some. Seen here are more than 25,000 clones, roughly 81% observed once, and the top ten hold more than 14%. This clone is judged medium-sized. Its antigen remains unknown. General observations from the study: In healthy vaccinees, only 1 of 255 vaccine-induced clones cross-reacted with common cold coronaviruses. Clones of infection and vaccine origin contracted markedly late after vaccination.

The germline V gene has CDR1 SEHNR and CDR2 FQNEAQ (reference sequence). V lost 1 base to trimming and J lost 6 bases, with 12 bases between them. The CDR3 spans 14 residues. Antigen-specific CD4+ T cells were expanded (with viral peptide pools) by the ViraFEST assay ahead of sequencing. Isolation of CD4+ T cells took place after ten to eleven days of culture. It was two doses of either the BNT162b2 or mRNA-1273 vaccine that participants received. Vaccine recipients had no previous SARS-CoV-2 infection; their nucleocapsid antibodies were negative. This material consisted of CD4+ T cells from PBMCs cultured with HCoV-229E spike peptides, taken after COVID-19 vaccination. The TCR sequence derives from a human donor who received a COVID-19 vaccine. The chain couples TRBV7-9 to TRBJ2-5, with D possibly TRBD2 on 5 matching bases. The CDR3 DNA reads TGTGCCAGCAGCTTAGATCTCGGGGTGCAGACCCAGTACTTC. It encodes CASSLDLGVQTQYF.